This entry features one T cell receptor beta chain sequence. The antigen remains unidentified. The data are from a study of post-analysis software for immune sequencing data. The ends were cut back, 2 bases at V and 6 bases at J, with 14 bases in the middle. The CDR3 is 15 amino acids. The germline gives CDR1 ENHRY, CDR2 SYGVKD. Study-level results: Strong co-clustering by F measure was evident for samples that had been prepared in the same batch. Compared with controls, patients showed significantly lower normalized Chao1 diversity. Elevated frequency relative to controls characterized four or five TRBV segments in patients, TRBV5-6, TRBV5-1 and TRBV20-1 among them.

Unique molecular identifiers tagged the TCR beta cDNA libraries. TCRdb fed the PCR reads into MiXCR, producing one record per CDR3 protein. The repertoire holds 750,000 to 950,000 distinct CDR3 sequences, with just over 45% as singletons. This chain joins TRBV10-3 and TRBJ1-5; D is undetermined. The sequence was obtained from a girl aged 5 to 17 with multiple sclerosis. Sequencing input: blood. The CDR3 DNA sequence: TGTGCCATCAGTGAGAGTGCAGGCGTCGGTCAGCCCCAGCATTTT. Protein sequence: CAISESAGVGQPQHF.